This T cell receptor beta chain was sequenced for a study of blood T cells in healthy people across ages. Study results and caveats: Older age went with lower TCR beta diversity per million T cells, in a roughly linear way.

As concerns this clonotype: What it binds is not known.

CDR1 and CDR2 (germline): SGDLS, YYNGEE. CDR3 length: 12 residues. V trimming: 0 bases; J trimming: 13 bases; junction bases outside the gene matches: 3. Using a J-beta primer mix together with a sample-barcoded 5' primer, a second PCR was run for roughly 7 to 11 cycles. MiXCR, run by TCRdb on the 5' RACE reads, gives a single entry per CDR3 protein. Of 1.5 million to 1.8 million distinct CDR3 sequences in the sample, approximately 43% are singletons; the top ten hold less than 5%. There were at least 6 micrograms of total RNA extracted from every sample. The chain is built from TRBV9 and TRBJ2-1, with 8 bases identical to TRBD2. This receptor was obtained from a woman between 18 and 29 years old in good health. The sample was blood. The CDR3 DNA follows: TGTGCCAGCAGCGTAGAAAGCGGGAGTCAGTTCTTC. Its translation is CASSVESGSQFF. Filled out from reference TRBV9 and TRBJ2-1, the complete variable domain reads DSGVTQTPKHLITATGQRVTLRCSPRSGDLSVYWYQQSLDQGLQFLIQYYNGEERAKGNILERFSAQQFPDLHSELNLSSLELGDSALYFCASSVESGSQFFGPGTRLTVL.